This T cell receptor (beta chain) was identified in a study of cytomegalovirus exposure and HLA in healthy donors. Overall study results and limits: In a later analysis, HLA-C alleles had the fewest associated TCRs, DRB1 alleles the most.

Primers: 60 Vbeta forward and 13 Jbeta reverse. This table comes from immunoSEQ multiplex PCR, and its TCRdb copy is limited to in-frame clones, with some not included. The table has roughly 120,000 clones, just over 15% seen once; the top ten hold 1.5% to 2%. Unmatched junction bases numbered 7, after V lost 0 bases and J lost 0 bases. The CDR3 has 17 residues. Concerning this clone: Antigen specificity is unknown.

The sequenced sample was PBMCs. The rearrangement links TRBV23-1 to TRBJ1-2; 7 bases line up with TRBD1. TRBV23-1 is given ORF status, its function remaining uncertain. The TCR comes from a woman aged 18 to 35 in good health and CMV-seronegative. CDR3 in DNA: TGCGCCAGCAGTCAATCTCGGCAGGGGGTTACTAACTATGGCTACACCTTC. Protein product: CASSQSRQGVTNYGYTF.